The present TCR beta chain was sequenced within a study of metastatic and nonmetastatic thyroid tumors. For the study at large: Both malignant and benign thyroid patients supplied peripheral blood and tumor or nodule tissue samples, across which the repertoires of these patients were then compared. Study results and caveats: It was reportedly found that TCR beta diversity was significantly higher in malignant thyroid tumors than in benign nodules, a difference seen in both blood and tumor samples.

Before thyroid surgery, none of the patients had received any treatment. V was trimmed by 0 bases and J by 0 bases, leaving 11 bases between them. Germline V gene sequence: CDR1 MNHNS, CDR2 SASEGT. This CDR3 is built from 16 residues. Per the original methods: Researchers built a distant-metastasis classifier for papillary thyroid cancer that drew on CDR3 differences across clinicopathological groups. TCRdb re-called clones from the PCR reads using MiXCR. The V and J calls and clone size come from TCRdb's table, not from the authors' own analysis. The sample contains under 30,000 clones, 20% of which appear only once. This clone was recorded at least ten times. Its target is unknown.

J is TRBJ1-1 and V is TRBV6-1; no clear D. This receptor was taken from a male donor with papillary thyroid cancer or a benign thyroid nodule (not recorded which). Some clones in this sample may be carry-over from other donors' samples. The specimen was blood. The CDR3 loop reads CASSEAARQVNTEAFF. CDR3 DNA sequence: TGTGCCAGCAGTGAAGCGGCCCGCCAGGTGAACACTGAAGCTTTCTTT.